Listed below are T cell receptor beta chains from one sample, sequenced in a study of T cells after yellow fever vaccination. TCRdb called the 5' RACE reads again in MiXCR, with one record for every CDR3 protein. The sample holds hundreds of thousands of distinct CDR3 sequences, over 9% seen once. The material was PBMCs, obtained on the day of the yellow fever booster vaccination. The source is a man younger than 40 who received the YFV17D yellow fever vaccine. CDR3s include the opening cysteine and the closing phenylalanine or tryptophan. The D gene is left open where the match is weak. Some rows mark clone size as missing; the rest say once, few, many or name a class of expanded clone.

CDR3aa	CDR3nt	abundance	v_gene	j_gene	d_gene
CASSLKWAVEYF	TGTGCCAGCAGCTTAAAGTGGGCGGTGGAGTATTTT	few	TRBV7-2	TRBJ2-3	NA
CATSREQNTEAFF	TGTGCCACCAGCAGAGAACAGAACACTGAAGCTTTCTTT	NA	TRBV15	TRBJ1-1	NA
CASSLITGRLSYEQYF	TGTGCCAGCAGCTTGATAACGGGGCGTCTCTCCTACGAGCAGTACTTC	NA	TRBV7-9	TRBJ2-7	NA
CASSSDEGLREQYF	TGTGCCAGCAGCTCGGATGAAGGACTAAGGGAGCAGTACTTC	NA	TRBV11-2	TRBJ2-7	NA
CASSPPNLALSTDTQYF	TGTGCCAGCTCACCACCGAATCTAGCGCTTAGCACAGATACGCAGTATTTT	NA	TRBV18	TRBJ2-3	NA
CASTQYRGGNQPQHF	TGTGCCAGCACCCAGTACAGGGGAGGCAATCAGCCCCAGCATTTT	NA	TRBV5-6	TRBJ1-5	TRBD1
CASSLDGGGFELTDTQYF	TGTGCCAGCAGCTTAGATGGCGGGGGTTTCGAATTAACAGATACGCAGTATTTT	many	TRBV11-2	TRBJ2-3	TRBD2
CASSPPGLRGSYEQYF	TGTGCCAGCAGTCCACCGGGACTCAGGGGTTCCTACGAGCAGTACTTC	NA	TRBV28	TRBJ2-7	NA
CSAGTGNQPQHF	TGCAGTGCTGGGACGGGCAATCAGCCCCAGCATTTT	many	TRBV20-1	TRBJ1-5	NA
CSVEDQRSSYNEQFF	TGCAGCGTTGAAGATCAACGGAGCTCCTACAATGAGCAGTTCTTC	NA	TRBV29-1	TRBJ2-1	NA
CASSPQQGGAYNEQFF	TGTGCCAGCAGCCCCCAACAGGGGGGCGCCTACAATGAGCAGTTCTTC	NA	TRBV7-2	TRBJ2-1	TRBD1
CSAPDYWNYGYTF	TGCAGTGCCCCAGACTACTGGAACTATGGCTACACCTTC	few	TRBV20-1	TRBJ1-2	NA
CASSKDPVLAVHEPYF	TGTGCCAGCAGCAAAGATCCCGTACTAGCGGTCCACGAGCCGTACTTC	NA	TRBV21-1	TRBJ2-7	NA
CASNQQGFGETQYF	TGTGCCAGCAACCAACAGGGTTTCGGGGAGACCCAGTACTTC	NA	TRBV6-1	TRBJ2-5	NA
CASSQGRAAEAFF	TGTGCCAGCAGCCAAGGAAGAGCCGCAGAAGCTTTCTTT	NA	TRBV14	TRBJ1-1	NA
CASSQAPGGPGNTIYF	TGTGCCAGCAGCCAAGCCCCCGGGGGCCCTGGAAACACCATATATTTT	NA	TRBV3-1	TRBJ1-3	NA
CASSPSRGAGKEKLFF	TGCGCCAGCAGCCCCAGCCGAGGGGCAGGAAAAGAAAAACTGTTTTTT	few	TRBV5-1	TRBJ1-4	NA
CAISELAGVDEQFF	TGTGCCATCAGTGAACTAGCGGGAGTCGATGAGCAGTTCTTC	few	TRBV10-3	TRBJ2-1	TRBD2
CSASAGGYNEQFF	TGCAGTGCTAGTGCGGGCGGCTACAATGAGCAGTTCTTC	many	TRBV20-1	TRBJ2-1	NA
CSAIPRPDTQYF	TGCAGTGCTATTCCTCGGCCAGATACGCAGTATTTT	NA	TRBV20-1	TRBJ2-3	NA
CSARDINLANEQFF	TGCAGTGCTAGAGATATAAATCTAGCGAATGAGCAGTTCTTC	NA	TRBV20-1	TRBJ2-1	NA
CASRALADTNTGELFF	TGCGCCAGCCGTGCACTAGCGGATACGAACACCGGGGAGCTGTTTTTT	NA	TRBV5-1	TRBJ2-2	TRBD2
CASSLDGGGASAQYF	TGTGCCAGCAGCTTAGATGGTGGGGGGGCTAGTGCGCAGTACTTC	few	TRBV11-2	TRBJ2-7	NA
CASIDGMNTGELFF	TGTGCCAGCATCGACGGGATGAACACCGGGGAGCTGTTTTTT	NA	TRBV5-8	TRBJ2-2	NA
CASRPGGTTDTQYF	TGTGCCAGCAGACCAGGGGGAACCACAGATACGCAGTATTTT	NA	TRBV12-3/TRBV12-4	TRBJ2-3	TRBD1
CATPAVSNTGELFF	TGTGCCACCCCGGCGGTATCGAACACCGGGGAGCTGTTTTTT	NA	TRBV7-9	TRBJ2-2	NA
CAIFSGRDYNEQFF	TGTGCCATATTCTCGGGGAGGGACTACAATGAGCAGTTCTTC	many	TRBV7-2	TRBJ2-1	TRBD2
CASSLDLRMPEAFF	TGTGCCAGCAGCTTAGACCTTCGGATGCCTGAAGCTTTCTTT	many	TRBV7-2	TRBJ1-1	NA
CSARTGAGYGYTF	TGCAGTGCCCGAACAGGGGCGGGCTATGGCTACACCTTC	NA	TRBV20-1	TRBJ1-2	TRBD1
CASSLADEDTQYF	TGTGCCAGCAGCTTGGCCGATGAAGATACGCAGTATTTT	few	TRBV5-4	TRBJ2-3	NA
CATSDLGQPWNEQFF	TGTGCCACCAGTGATTTAGGTCAGCCATGGAATGAGCAGTTCTTC	many	TRBV24-1	TRBJ2-1	NA
CASSYKRVGNEQFF	TGTGCCAGCAGTTACAAGAGAGTTGGGAATGAGCAGTTCTTC	few	TRBV6-5	TRBJ2-1	NA
CASIRRDSGVETQYF	TGTGCCAGCATTCGGAGGGATTCTGGAGTAGAGACCCAGTACTTC	few	TRBV12-3/TRBV12-4	TRBJ2-5	NA
CASSVSPGELFF	TGTGCCAGCAGCGTGTCCCCCGGGGAGCTGTTTTTT	few	TRBV7-2	TRBJ2-2	NA
CATSSRVTSVYNEQFF	TGTGCCACCAGCAGTAGGGTGACTAGCGTTTACAATGAGCAGTTCTTC	few	TRBV15	TRBJ2-1	TRBD2
CASSLAGVGYGYTF	TGTGCCAGCAGCTTAGCGGGGGTCGGCTATGGCTACACCTTC	NA	TRBV7-2	TRBJ1-2	NA
CASSFSQRAYEQYF	TGTGCCAGCAGTTTTAGCCAGAGAGCTTACGAGCAGTACTTC	few	TRBV12-3/TRBV12-4	TRBJ2-7	NA
CAISAGHLNTEAFF	TGTGCCATCAGCGCGGGACACTTGAACACTGAAGCTTTCTTT	NA	TRBV10-3	TRBJ1-1	NA
CASSLVTGAYEQYF	TGTGCCAGCAGCTTGGTGACAGGGGCCTACGAGCAGTACTTC	NA	TRBV7-2	TRBJ2-7	TRBD1
CASSLMGVPSYEQYF	TGTGCCAGCAGTTTAATGGGGGTACCCTCCTACGAGCAGTACTTC	many	TRBV27	TRBJ2-7	NA
CASSLGQTQYF	TGTGCCAGCAGCCTAGGTCAGACCCAGTACTTC	many	TRBV6-5	TRBJ2-5	NA
CASSQNRENSPLHF	TGTGCCAGCAGCCAAAACAGGGAGAATTCACCCCTCCACTTT	few	TRBV4-2	TRBJ1-6	NA
CASSPLAGSFTDTQYF	TGTGCCAGCAGCCCTCTAGCGGGTAGCTTCACAGATACGCAGTATTTT	few	TRBV7-2	TRBJ2-3	TRBD2
CASSTRQTSGANVLTF	TGTGCCAGCAGTACCCGACAGACCTCTGGGGCCAACGTCCTGACTTTC	few	TRBV6-5	TRBJ2-6	NA
CASSPSSGRVTQYF	TGCGCCAGCAGCCCTTCCAGTGGACGAGTGACCCAGTACTTC	few	TRBV5-1	TRBJ2-5	NA
CASSEWTGEQETQYF	TGCGCCAGCAGCGAATGGACTGGGGAACAAGAGACCCAGTACTTC	few	TRBV4-1	TRBJ2-5	NA
CASSTGREGTEAFF	TGTGCCAGCAGCACGGGACGGGAAGGGACTGAAGCTTTCTTT	few	TRBV12-3/TRBV12-4	TRBJ1-1	NA
CASSYPGTSLFGQYF	TGTGCCAGCAGTTATCCCGGGACTAGCCTTTTCGGGCAGTACTTC	NA	TRBV6-2/TRBV6-3	TRBJ2-7	TRBD2
CASSPRTSGISYNEQFF	TGTGCCAGCAGCCCGAGGACTAGCGGGATATCCTACAATGAGCAGTTCTTC	NA	TRBV7-2	TRBJ2-1	TRBD2
CSAAPGQNNEQFF	TGCAGTGCTGCCCCGGGACAAAACAATGAGCAGTTCTTC	few	TRBV20-1	TRBJ2-1	NA
CASSQEHGEVSPLHF	TGCGCCAGCAGCCAAGAGCATGGGGAAGTCTCACCCCTCCACTTT	many	TRBV4-3	TRBJ1-6	NA
CASSLAVTSGSSSHTQYF	TGTGCCAGCAGCTTAGCAGTAACTAGCGGGAGTTCTTCACATACGCAGTATTTT	few	TRBV7-2	TRBJ2-3	TRBD2
CAISAGTDNEQFF	TGTGCCATCAGTGCGGGGACAGACAATGAGCAGTTCTTC	few	TRBV10-3	TRBJ2-1	TRBD1
CASSLPGANQETQYF	TGTGCCAGCAGTTTACCTGGAGCTAATCAAGAGACCCAGTACTTC	NA	TRBV28	TRBJ2-5	NA
CASSSVRQGGNLGNQPQHF	TGTGCCAGCAGCTCCGTAAGACAGGGAGGTAATCTTGGCAATCAGCCCCAGCATTTT	NA	TRBV6-1	TRBJ1-5	TRBD1
CASSLAGLAGNTYEQYF	TGTGCCAGCAGCTTAGCGGGGCTAGCGGGAAACACCTACGAGCAGTACTTC	NA	TRBV7-2	TRBJ2-7	TRBD2
CASSLADTGGGSYEQYF	TGTGCCAGCAGCTTAGCCGATACAGGGGGCGGCTCCTACGAGCAGTACTTC	many	TRBV7-2	TRBJ2-7	TRBD1